What follows are 29 T cell receptor beta chains derived from one specimen sequenced in a study of cytomegalovirus exposure and HLA in healthy donors. Use of 60 Vbeta and 13 Jbeta primers characterized the PCR. The table came from immunoSEQ multiplex PCR; TCRdb's copy has only in-frame clones and leaves some out. The repertoire holds about 200,000 clones, with about 88% as singletons. The sequencing input was PBMCs. The receptor set was obtained from a woman in her twenties or thirties in good health and CMV-seronegative.

A word on this clone: At one boundary the junction diverges from the germline segment, which might be a read error. The chain is built from TRBV7-7 and TRBJ2-2, with D possibly TRBD1 on 6 matching bases. Germline V gene lookup returns CDR1 SSHAT and CDR2 FNYEAQ (reference sequence). The CDR3 is made up of 13 amino acids. The CDR3 DNA is TGTGCTAGCAGCTTGGACAGCACCGGGGAGCTGTTTTTT. Amino acids: CASSLDSTGELFF.

The V call is TRBV29-1, the J call TRBJ1-5; tentatively, D is TRBD1 (6 bases). The V gene's germline CDR1 is SQVTM and CDR2 ANQGSEA. Trimming took off 6 bases at V and 4 bases at J, with 13 bases between the two ends. The CDR3 length is 13 residues. The DNA for the CDR3 is TGCAGCGTCGCCTATGGACAGAATCAGCCCCAGCATTTT. As protein: CSVAYGQNQPQHF. Variable domain in full (rest from reference TRBV29-1 and TRBJ1-5): SAVISQKPSRDICQRGTSLTIQCQVDSQVTMMFWYRQQPGQSLTLIATANQGSEATYESGFVIDKFPISRPNLTFSTLTVSNMSPEDSSIYLCSVAYGQNQPQHFGDGTRLSIL.

This chain joins TRBV6-5 and TRBJ2-3, with D possibly being TRBD2 (6 bases). V was cut by 7 bases and J by 4 bases, with 9 bases left in between. Germline-derived CDR1 and CDR2 are MNHEY and SVGAGI. The CDR3 has 12 residues. Here the CDR3 reads CASMAGPDTQYF. CDR3 DNA: TGTGCCAGCATGGCGGGGCCAGATACGCAGTATTTT.

The CDR3 loop reads CASSLVGGPGELFF. In DNA, the CDR3 is TGCGCCAGCAGCTTGGTAGGGGGTCCCGGGGAGCTGTTTTTT. V usage is TRBV5-1 and J usage is TRBJ2-2, with D possibly TRBD1 on 6 matching bases. V gave up 0 bases and J gave up 6 bases, with 9 bases separating them. The CDR3 consists of 14 residues. Germline CDR1 reads SGHRS; CDR2 reads YFSETQ.

The chain combines TRBV6-1 with TRBJ1-6; the D is unclear. The CDR3 is 15 residues long. CDR1 MNHNS and CDR2 SASEGT come from the germline V gene. V lost 1 base and J lost 0, with 4 bases in between. CDR3 loop: CASSEGSSYNSPLHF. In nucleotides, the CDR3 is TGTGCCAGCAGTGAAGGGAGCTCCTATAATTCACCCCTCCACTTT.

This clone was detected once. This chain uses TRBV18 with TRBJ2-3; the D gene is possibly TRBD1 (5 bases). V was cut by 6 bases and J by 5 bases, with 6 bases left in between. This CDR3 has 11 residues. The V gene's germline CDR1 is KGHSH and CDR2 LQKENI. The DNA for the CDR3 is TGTGCCAGCTCCAGGGAAGATACGCAGTATTTT. Amino acids: CASSREDTQYF.

The chain carries TRBV10-3 and TRBJ2-7; 11 nucleotides line up with TRBD2. Trimming took 10 bases from V and 0 from J; bases not matched to a gene: 5. The CDR3 covers 14 residues. Per the germline V gene, CDR1 is ENHRY and CDR2 is SYGVKD. In nucleotides, the CDR3 is TGTGCCACCCAGACTAGCGGGGCCTCCTACGAGCAGTACTTC. It yields the protein CATQTSGASYEQYF.

This chain joins TRBV7-6 and TRBJ2-6, with D possibly being TRBD2 (5 bases). Germline CDR1 reads SGHVS; CDR2 reads FNYEAQ. The CDR3 runs 15 residues. The V gene lost 5 bases and the J gene lost 3 bases, with 11 bases spanning the gap. The CDR3 reads CASSPLGGGANVLTF. CDR3 in DNA: TGTGCCAGCAGCCCCCTCGGAGGTGGGGCCAACGTCCTGACTTTC.

The gene calls are TRBV28 and TRBJ2-7, with TRBD2 identical over 11 bases. CDR1 MDHEN and CDR2 SYDVKM come from the germline V gene. The CDR3 length is 14 residues. With V trimmed by 6 bases and J by 2 bases, 3 bases remained unmatched. Here the CDR3 reads CASRPSGGPYEQYF. Here the CDR3 DNA reads TGTGCCAGCAGACCTAGCGGGGGGCCCTACGAGCAGTACTTC.

This clone was counted a few times. V gene TRBV11-2 combines with J gene TRBJ2-2, with 7 positions matching TRBD2. V trimming: 2 bases; J trimming: 6 bases; junction bases outside the gene matches: 9. The CDR3 is 16 residues long. Germline CDR1 reads SGHAT; CDR2 reads FQNNGV. The DNA of the CDR3 is TGTGCCAGCAGCTTATTCTCTAGCGGCAAAGCCGGGGAGCTGTTTTTT. It encodes CASSLFSSGKAGELFF.

The chain uses TRBV5-1 and TRBJ1-1; D uncertain. The germline V and J ends were trimmed by 3 bases and 1 base, with 10 bases remaining between them. CDR3 length: 14 residues. Germline lookup yields CDR1 SGHRS and CDR2 YFSETQ. Here the CDR3 reads CASSYLSGNTEAFF. Here the CDR3 DNA reads TGCGCCAGCAGCTACCTCTCCGGGAACACTGAAGCTTTCTTT.

The chain employs TRBV15 and TRBJ2-2, with TRBD1 as a possible D gene (6 bases). V lost 2 bases, J lost 7 bases, and 8 bases lay in between. The length of the CDR3 is 13 residues. Germline lookup yields CDR1 LNHNV and CDR2 YYDKDF (reference sequence). CDR3 sequence (DNA): TGTGCCACCAGCAGAACGACAGGCGGGGAGCTGTTTTTT. Translating it yields CATSRTTGGELFF.

The genes are TRBV5-6 and TRBJ1-2; 8 bases map to TRBD1. The CDR3 runs to 12 residues. Germline V CDR1 and CDR2: SGHDT, YYEEEE. Trimming at V came to 4 bases and at J to 8 bases, leaving 4 bases not matched to a gene. As DNA, the CDR3 is TGTGCCAGCAGCCGAAACAGGGGGGGCTACACCTTC. Translating gives CASSRNRGGYTF.

This clone was counted a single time. The V call is TRBV7-9, the J call TRBJ2-1; the match to TRBD2 covers 7 bases. With 4 bases clipped from V and 9 bases from J, the junction kept 3 bases outside the gene matches. CDR1 and CDR2 (germline): SEHNR, FQNEAQ (reference sequence). CDR3 length equals 12 residues. The CDR3 region is CASSSLAVEQFF. The DNA for the CDR3 is TGTGCCAGCAGCTCCCTAGCGGTTGAGCAGTTCTTC.

J is TRBJ2-3 and V is TRBV2; TRBD2 matches at 7 bases. The V gene's germline CDR1 is SNHLY and CDR2 FYNNEI. The CDR3 consists of 13 residues. Trimming took 9 bases from V and 0 from J; bases not matched to a gene: 3. CDR3 in DNA: TGTGCCAGAAGACTAGCTAGCACAGATACGCAGTATTTT. Protein product: CARRLASTDTQYF. Drawing the rest from reference TRBV2 and TRBJ2-3, the complete variable domain is EPEVTQTPSHQVTQMGQEVILRCVPISNHLYFYWYRQILGQKVEFLVSFYNNEISEKSEIFDDQFSVERPDGSNFTLKIRSTKLEDSAMYFCARRLASTDTQYFGPGTRLTVL.

This chain uses TRBV11-2 with TRBJ2-3; a weak D match, TRBD1 (6 bases). V was shortened by 0 bases and J by 4 bases, with 11 bases between the two germline ends. Germline assignment: CDR1 SGHAT and CDR2 FQNNGV. The CDR3 totals 15 residues. The CDR3 sequence is CASSLDRGQSDTQYF. CDR3 DNA: TGTGCCAGCAGCTTAGATCGAGGACAGTCAGATACGCAGTATTTT.

V and J are TRBV11-1 and TRBJ2-1; D remains unclear. The germline V gene has CDR1 SGHAT and CDR2 FQDESV (reference sequence). The CDR3 covers 13 residues. The V gene lost 5 bases and the J gene lost 6 bases, with 11 bases spanning the gap. CDR3 loop: CASSPLLTNEQFF. DNA of the CDR3: TGTGCCAGCAGCCCTCTCCTAACCAATGAGCAGTTCTTC.

The chain employs TRBV5-4 and TRBJ1-6; 9 nucleotides align to TRBD1. V lost 4 bases, J lost 7 bases, and 6 bases stayed unmatched. The germline V gene has CDR1 SGHNT and CDR2 YYREEE (reference sequence). The CDR3 extends over 15 amino acids. The CDR3 region has the DNA TGTGCCAGCAGCCGGGGAGGACAGGGGAATTCACCCCTCCACTTT. It is translated as CASSRGGQGNSPLHF.

The genes are TRBV15 and TRBJ2-1; 13 bases line up with TRBD2. Looked up from germline, CDR1 is LNHNV and CDR2 is YYDKDF (reference sequence). The CDR3 is 18 residues long. V lost 3 bases to trimming and J lost 7 bases; unmatched junction nucleotides: 12. CDR3: CATSSQEWTSGSGNEQFF. The CDR3 DNA reads TGTGCCACCAGCAGTCAAGAATGGACTAGCGGGAGTGGGAATGAGCAGTTCTTC.

In this sample, this clone turned up once. The chain is built from TRBV15 and TRBJ2-7; 8 nucleotides match TRBD2. The germline gives CDR1 LNHNV, CDR2 YYDKDF (reference sequence). This CDR3 spans 15 amino acids. V lost 0 bases and J lost 6; bases outside the gene matches: 7. The CDR3 sequence: CATSRDPGRVGEQYF. CDR3 DNA: TGTGCCACCAGCAGAGATCCCGGGAGGGTGGGCGAGCAGTACTTC.

J is TRBJ2-1 and V is TRBV27, with D tentatively TRBD2 (5 bases). The germline gives CDR1 MNHEY, CDR2 SMNVEV (reference sequence). The CDR3 sequence is 16 residues long. The V gene lost 1 base and the J gene lost 1 base, with 11 bases spanning the gap. The CDR3 DNA sequence: TGTGCCAGCAGTTTATTTCTGGACTTTTCCTACAATGAGCAGTTCTTC. Amino acid sequence: CASSLFLDFSYNEQFF.

In the case of this clone: The junction departs from the called germline gene at one end, perhaps through a read error. The chain has TRBV7-7 and TRBJ2-1; TRBD1 might be the D (6 bases). The CDR3 is 13 amino acids. Per germline, CDR1 SSHAT and CDR2 FNYEAQ (reference sequence). CDR3 sequence reads: CASSPDSHNEQFF. CDR3 bases: TGTGCTAGCAGTCCGGACAGCCACAATGAGCAGTTCTTC.

This clone appeared a few times. The rearrangement joins TRBV7-8 to TRBJ2-7, with 7 bases that match TRBD2. CDR3 length: 14 amino acids. Germline CDR1 is SGHVS and CDR2 is FQNEAQ. V lost 6 bases, J lost 0 bases, and 5 bases stayed unmatched. The CDR3 DNA reads as TGTGCCAGCAGACCCGGGAGGTTCTCCTACGAGCAGTACTTC. Protein: CASRPGRFSYEQYF.

This rearrangement joins TRBV6-5 to TRBJ1-1; D unclear. The CDR3 is 15 amino acids. The V end lost 5 bases, the J end lost 11 bases, and 24 bases lay between the germline ends. Germline values: CDR1 MNHEY, CDR2 SVGAGI. The CDR3 region is CASSPTHPTWGEAFF. CDR3 in DNA: TGTGCCAGCAGTCCAACTCACCCGACATGGGGAGAGGCTTTCTTT.

The chain is built from TRBV6-1 and TRBJ2-1; 15 nucleotides agree with TRBD2. This CDR3 is 18 amino acids long. The germline gives CDR1 MNHNS, CDR2 SASEGT. V was pared by 0 bases and J by 7 bases, with 7 bases of the junction left unmatched. CDR3 loop: CASSEAWTSGRARNEQFF. The CDR3 nucleotides read TGTGCCAGCAGTGAAGCCTGGACTAGCGGGAGGGCACGGAATGAGCAGTTCTTC.

This rearrangement joins TRBV2 to TRBJ2-3, with 10 bases identical to TRBD2. Trimming took 2 bases from V and 2 from J; bases not matched to a gene: 13. The germline V gene encodes CDR1 SNHLY and CDR2 FYNNEI. This CDR3 has 19 amino acids. The CDR3, as DNA: TGTGCCAGCAGTGAATGGCTAGCGGGGGTTCCCCCTTCCACAGATACGCAGTATTTT. Translated: CASSEWLAGVPPSTDTQYF.

V usage is TRBV13 and J usage is TRBJ2-7; D is unresolved. Germline CDR1 is PRHDT and CDR2 is FYEKMQ (reference sequence). The ends were cut back, 5 bases at V and 2 bases at J, with 13 bases in the middle. This CDR3 contains 14 residues. CDR3 DNA: TGTGCCAGCAGCCCCCGCGGCACTACCTACGAGCAGTACTTC. Translating it yields CASSPRGTTYEQYF.

The chain uses TRBV6-5 and TRBJ2-5; possibly TRBD2 for D (5 bases). V lost 6 bases to trimming and J lost 2 bases, with 10 bases between them. CDR1 and CDR2 from the germline V gene are MNHEY and SVGAGI. The CDR3 has 13 residues. This CDR3 is CASRKPGQETQYF. DNA for the CDR3: TGTGCCAGCAGGAAGCCGGGACAAGAGACCCAGTACTTC.

This clone was picked up one time. The V call is TRBV15, the J call TRBJ2-5, with D tentatively TRBD2 (6 bases). Per the germline V gene, CDR1 is LNHNV and CDR2 is YYDKDF (reference sequence). The CDR3 length is 13 residues. Trimming shortened V by 5 bases and J by 2 bases, and 9 bases separated the two germline ends. CDR3 sequence (DNA): TGTGCCACCAGCCTAGGGAGGCAAGAGACCCAGTACTTC. Protein product: CATSLGRQETQYF.